This TCR beta chain was found in a study of blood T cell repertoires in COVID-19. Repertoires were generated with immunoSEQ multiplex PCR, while TCRdb's copy carries only in-frame clones and drops some. The data contain 200,000 to 250,000 clones, approximately 88% of them singletons. V was shortened by 5 bases and J by 4 bases, with 21 bases between the two germline ends. CDR3 length: 17 residues. Germline V gives CDR1 SGHTA, CDR2 FQGNSA. The sample was peripheral blood. V is TRBV7-2 and J is TRBJ2-1; D not certain. The receptor was isolated from a man aged 60 to 75 who had recovered from COVID-19. CDR3 residues: CASSLQSSAYFYNEQFF. In nucleotides, the CDR3 is TGTGCCAGCAGCCTTCAGTCAAGCGCCTACTTTTACAATGAGCAGTTCTTC.